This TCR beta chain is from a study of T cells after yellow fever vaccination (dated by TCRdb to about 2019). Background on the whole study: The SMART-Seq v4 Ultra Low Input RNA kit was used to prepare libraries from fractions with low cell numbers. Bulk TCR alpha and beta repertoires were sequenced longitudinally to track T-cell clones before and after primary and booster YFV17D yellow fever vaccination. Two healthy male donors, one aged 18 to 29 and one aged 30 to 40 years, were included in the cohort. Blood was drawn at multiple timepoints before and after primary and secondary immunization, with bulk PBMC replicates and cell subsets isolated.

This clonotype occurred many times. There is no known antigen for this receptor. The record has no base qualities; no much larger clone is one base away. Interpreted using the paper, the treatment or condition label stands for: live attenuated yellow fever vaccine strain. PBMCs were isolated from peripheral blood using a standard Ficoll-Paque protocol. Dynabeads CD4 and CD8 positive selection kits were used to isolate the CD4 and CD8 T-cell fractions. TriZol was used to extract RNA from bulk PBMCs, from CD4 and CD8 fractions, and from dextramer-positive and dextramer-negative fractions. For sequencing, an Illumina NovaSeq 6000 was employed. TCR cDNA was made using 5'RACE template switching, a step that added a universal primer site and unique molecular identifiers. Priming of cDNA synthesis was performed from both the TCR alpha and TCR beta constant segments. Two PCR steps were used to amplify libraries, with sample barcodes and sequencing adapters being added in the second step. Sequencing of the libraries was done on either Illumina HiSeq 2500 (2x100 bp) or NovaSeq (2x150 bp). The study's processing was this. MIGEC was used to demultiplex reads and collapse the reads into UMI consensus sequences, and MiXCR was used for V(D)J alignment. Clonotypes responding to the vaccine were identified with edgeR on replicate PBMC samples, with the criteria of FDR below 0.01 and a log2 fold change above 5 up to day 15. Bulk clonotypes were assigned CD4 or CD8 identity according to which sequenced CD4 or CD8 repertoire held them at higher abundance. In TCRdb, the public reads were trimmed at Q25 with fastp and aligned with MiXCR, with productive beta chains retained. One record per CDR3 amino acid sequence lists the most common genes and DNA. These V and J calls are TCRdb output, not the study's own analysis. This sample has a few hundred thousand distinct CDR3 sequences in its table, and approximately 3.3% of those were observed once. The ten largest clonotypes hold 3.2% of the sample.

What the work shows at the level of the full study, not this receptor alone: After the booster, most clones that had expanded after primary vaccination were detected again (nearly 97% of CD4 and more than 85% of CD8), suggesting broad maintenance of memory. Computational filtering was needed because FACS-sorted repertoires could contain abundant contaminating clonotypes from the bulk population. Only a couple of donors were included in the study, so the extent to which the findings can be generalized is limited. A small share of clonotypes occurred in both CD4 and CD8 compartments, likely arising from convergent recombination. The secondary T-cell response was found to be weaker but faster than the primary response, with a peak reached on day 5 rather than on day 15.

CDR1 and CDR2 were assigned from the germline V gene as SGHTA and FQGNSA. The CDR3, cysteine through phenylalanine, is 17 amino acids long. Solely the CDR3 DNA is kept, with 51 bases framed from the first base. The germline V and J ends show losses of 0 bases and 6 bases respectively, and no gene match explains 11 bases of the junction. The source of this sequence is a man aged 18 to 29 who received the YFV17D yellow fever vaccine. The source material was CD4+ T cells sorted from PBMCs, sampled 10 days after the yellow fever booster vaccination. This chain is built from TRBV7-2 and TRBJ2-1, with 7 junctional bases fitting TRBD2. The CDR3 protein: CASSLASFWRGSNEQFF. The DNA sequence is TGTGCCAGCAGCTTAGCGAGTTTCTGGCGGGGGAGCAATGAGCAGTTCTTC. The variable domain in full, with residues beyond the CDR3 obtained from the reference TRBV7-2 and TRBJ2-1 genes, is GAGVSQSPSNKVTEKGKDVELRCDPISGHTALYWYRQSLGQGLEFLIYFQGNSAPDKSGLPSDRFSAERTGGSVSTLTIQRTQQEDSAVYLCASSLASFWRGSNEQFFGPGTRLTVL.